This T cell receptor beta chain was found in a study of beta chain features in type 1 diabetes. Study at large: Comparable age, gender and cell yields were observed in patients relative to healthy donors. All samples together contributed approximately 100 million sorted cells for examination.

The sequenced template was cDNA made from the entire isolated RNA. The average read count of naive, central memory and regulatory T cell samples was around 3.6 million. Clones were read by immunoSEQ multiplex PCR, and TCRdb kept only the in-frame ones, dropping some. The data contain 350,000 to 450,000 clones, more than 13% of them singletons. Sampling consisted of one heparinised blood draw per donor, averaging about 116 mL. With V trimmed by 5 bases and J by 4 bases, 13 bases remained unmatched. CDR3 size: 17 residues. The V gene's germline CDR1 is MGHRA and CDR2 YSYEKL. There are a few counts of this clone.

The specimen sequenced was naive CD4+ T cells from blood. The receptor comes from a woman aged 18-35 years in good health. The chain is built from TRBV4-1 and TRBJ1-5; 8 nucleotides agree with TRBD1. The CDR3, as DNA: TGCGCCAGCAGCTACCGGACAGGGACGAATCAGAATCAGCCCCAGCATTTT. Translated, it gives CASSYRTGTNQNQPQHF.